This record concerns one TCR beta chain sequence. What it binds is unknown. The study sampled nominally healthy donors, though unrecorded immune exposures were likely. This sample stems from a study of cytomegalovirus exposure and HLA in healthy donors. The wider study: Within the Caucasian-associated ancestry cluster were around 81% of the approximately 370 genotyped donors.

Study observations and caveats: It was taken for granted in presence/absence analyses that sequencing depth across donors was roughly uniform.

This CDR3 comprises 16 residues. V was cut by 0 bases and J by 1 base, with 14 bases left in between. The germline V gene encodes CDR1 SGDLS and CDR2 YYNGEE. The PCR made use of 60 Vbeta and 13 Jbeta primers. Only in-frame clones appear in the TCRdb table, and some are missing; sequencing was by immunoSEQ multiplex PCR. The sample holds roughly 140,000 clones, about 82% seen once. The sample taken for sequencing was PBMCs. The gene calls are TRBV9 and TRBJ2-7; D may be TRBD2 (7 bases). The sequence derives from a middle-aged woman in good health and CMV-seropositive. In DNA, the CDR3 is TGTGCCAGCAGCGTAGGAGGGGGGGCGGAATCCTACGAGCAGTACTTC. Protein: CASSVGGGAESYEQYF.